The 4 T cell receptor beta chains below were found in one sample sequenced in a study of cytomegalovirus exposure and HLA in healthy donors. The PCR made use of 60 Vbeta and 13 Jbeta primers. This table comes from immunoSEQ multiplex PCR, and its TCRdb copy is limited to in-frame clones, with some not included. The sample has over 150,000 clones; approximately 80% are singletons. Sequenced material: PBMCs. Receptors were obtained from a male donor in good health and CMV-seropositive.

The rearrangement uses TRBV6-1 and TRBJ1-2; no definite D call. Per germline, CDR1 MNHNS and CDR2 SASEGT. The CDR3 spans 13 residues. Trimming removed 11 bases from V and 2 bases from J, with 15 bases in between. CDR3: CAAVETVNYGYTF. The CDR3 DNA is TGTGCCGCTGTCGAAACGGTGAACTATGGCTACACCTTC.

V gene TRBV18 combines with J gene TRBJ2-3; D may be TRBD2 (5 bases). Per germline, CDR1 KGHSH and CDR2 LQKENI. The CDR3 is made up of 15 amino acids. V was shortened by 1 base and J by 7 bases, with 15 bases between the two germline ends. CDR3 in amino acids: CASSPRRTEEHTQYF. For the CDR3, the DNA is TGTGCCAGCTCACCACGGAGGACTGAAGAACATACGCAGTATTTT.

V usage is TRBV7-2 and J usage is TRBJ2-3; 13 bases line up with TRBD2. The V segment lost 5 bases and the J segment 6 bases; nucleotides outside the gene matches: 8. The CDR3 runs to 16 residues. Per germline, CDR1 SGHTA and CDR2 FQGNSA. The CDR3 DNA is TGTGCCAGCAGCCTTACTAGCGGGGGGGCCCGGGATACGCAGTATTTT. It yields the protein CASSLTSGGARDTQYF.

The chain employs TRBV10-3 and TRBJ1-5; a possible D gene is TRBD1 (5 bases). Deletions cut 6 bases from V and 3 bases from J, with 15 bases between. CDR3 length: 15 residues. Germline V gene lookup returns CDR1 ENHRY and CDR2 SYGVKD. DNA for the CDR3: TGTGCCATCAGGGAGAGTCAGGGTACCAATCAGCCCCAGCATTTT. It yields the protein CAIRESQGTNQPQHF.